Shown below are 28 T cell receptor beta chains from a single sample sequenced in a study of blood T cell repertoires in COVID-19. TCRdb's table, derived via immunoSEQ multiplex PCR, lists solely in-frame clones and lacks some. Among 85,000 to 110,000 clones listed, around 90% were seen once. Source material: peripheral blood. The receptor source for this set is a woman aged 60-70 years with acute or convalescent COVID-19.

The V call is TRBV6-5, the J call TRBJ2-7; 7 bases fit TRBD2. This CDR3 region has 13 residues. V trimming: 6 bases; J trimming: 3 bases; junction bases outside the gene matches: 5. Germline loops: CDR1 MNHEY, CDR2 SVGAGI. CDR3 sequence reads: CASRSGTNYEQYF. In nucleotides, the CDR3 is TGTGCCAGCAGATCTGGGACTAACTACGAGCAGTACTTC.

The chain recombines TRBV12-3 or TRBV12-4 with TRBJ1-1, with D perhaps matching TRBD1 (6 bases). This CDR3 spans 13 amino acids. The V end lost 6 bases, the J end lost 1 base, and 9 bases lay between the germline ends. The CDR3 protein is CASRPGQNTEAFF. CDR3 bases: TGTGCCAGCAGGCCGGGACAGAACACTGAAGCTTTCTTT.

The rearrangement uses TRBV4-1 and TRBJ2-1, with 7 bases aligning to TRBD2. The junction had 12 bases not matched to a gene; V was cut back by 0 bases and J by 10 bases. CDR1 and CDR2 from the germline V gene are MGHRA and YSYEKL. CDR3 length: 16 amino acids. In DNA form, the CDR3 reads TGCGCCAGCAGCCAAGATTGGGGACTAAGGGTTGAAGAGCAGTTCTTC. Protein sequence: CASSQDWGLRVEEQFF.

J is TRBJ2-1 and V is TRBV11-1, with 13 bases identical to TRBD2. There are 16 residues in the CDR3. Losses at the gene ends were 4 bases for V and 6 bases for J; bases not matched to a gene: 6. CDR1 is SGHAT, CDR2 FQDESV, per germline (reference sequence). CDR3 DNA sequence: TGTGCCAGCAGCTCCGGGACTAGCGGGATCGGCAATGAGCAGTTCTTC. This sequence encodes CASSSGTSGIGNEQFF. The whole variable domain, filled in from reference TRBV11-1 and TRBJ2-1, reads EAEVAQSPRYKITEKSQAVAFWCDPISGHATLYWYRQILGQGPELLVQFQDESVVDDSQLPKDRFSAERLKGVDSTLKIQPAELGDSAMYLCASSSGTSGIGNEQFFGPGTRLTVL.

The rearrangement links TRBV7-8 to TRBJ1-3; D ambiguous. The V gene lost 2 bases and the J gene lost 0 bases, with 11 bases spanning the gap. CDR3 size: 16 residues. The V gene's germline CDR1 is SGHVS and CDR2 FQNEAQ. The CDR3 spells CASSLLNRVSGNTIYF. DNA for the CDR3: TGTGCCAGCAGCTTACTTAACAGAGTCTCTGGAAACACCATATATTTT.

This chain links TRBV5-4 with TRBJ2-1; TRBD2 aligns across 10 bases. The germline CDR1 and CDR2 sequences are SGHNT and YYREEE (reference sequence). This CDR3 is built from 16 residues. The V and J ends lost 4 bases and 6 bases, in that order; junction bases with no gene match: 10. The CDR3 bases are TGTGCCAGCAGCCACCCAACTAGCGGGATAACCAATGAGCAGTTCTTC. Protein product: CASSHPTSGITNEQFF.

This rearrangement joins TRBV9 to TRBJ2-1; 8 bases map to TRBD2. Germline loops: CDR1 SGDLS, CDR2 YYNGEE. This CDR3 has 15 amino acids. The junction had 3 bases not matched to a gene; V was cut back by 0 bases and J by 4 bases. The CDR3 here is CASSVDSGIYNEQFF. Here the CDR3 DNA reads TGTGCCAGCAGCGTAGATAGCGGGATATACAATGAGCAGTTCTTC.

V usage is TRBV5-1 and J usage is TRBJ1-2, with D possibly matching TRBD1 (6 bases). The length of the CDR3 is 15 residues. Germline V gene lookup returns CDR1 SGHRS and CDR2 YFSETQ. Trimming cost V 0 bases and J 6 bases, with 15 bases left between them. The DNA for the CDR3 is TGCGCCAGCAGCTTGGCCAGGGGAGCATCAGATGGCTACACCTTC. Translating it yields CASSLARGASDGYTF.

As DNA, the CDR3 is TGTGCCAGCAGTGGCTCCTCGACAGGTGCCGAGACCCAGTACTTC. The encoded protein is CASSGSSTGAETQYF. J is TRBJ2-5 and V is TRBV2; maybe TRBD1 (6 bases). Trimming removed 4 bases at V and 5 bases at J, with 17 bases between. CDR3 length: 15 residues. Germline CDR1 is SNHLY and CDR2 is FYNNEI. Full variable domain (remainder filled in from reference TRBV2 and TRBJ2-5): EPEVTQTPSHQVTQMGQEVILRCVPISNHLYFYWYRQILGQKVEFLVSFYNNEISEKSEIFDDQFSVERPDGSNFTLKIRSTKLEDSAMYFCASSGSSTGAETQYFGPGTRLLVL.

This chain connects TRBV7-8 to TRBJ1-6; no clear D gene. With 1 base removed from V and 10 bases from J, the gap between germline ends came to 14 bases. This CDR3 spans 15 amino acids. Germline V gene lookup returns CDR1 SGHVS and CDR2 FQNEAQ. In DNA, the CDR3 is TGTGCCAGCAGCTTAGAGTTCGGCGCGGGATCACCCCTCCACTTT. It yields the protein CASSLEFGAGSPLHF. Supplemented by reference TRBV7-8 and TRBJ1-6, the full variable domain reads GAGVSQSPRYKVAKRGQDVALRCDPISGHVSLFWYQQALGQGPEFLTYFQNEAQLDKSGLPSDRFFAERPEGSVSTLKIQRTQQEDSAVYLCASSLEFGAGSPLHFGNGTRLTVT.

The chain's CDR3 is CASGQMMNTEAFF. In nucleotides, the CDR3 is TGTGCCTCAGGTCAGATGATGAACACTGAAGCTTTCTTT. V is TRBV3-1 (or the pseudogene TRBV3-2) and J is TRBJ1-1; no clear D. Trimming pared 11 bases from V and 0 bases from J, leaving 13 bases between. Germline CDR1 reads LGHDT; CDR2 reads YNNKEL (reference sequence). The CDR3 spans 13 residues.

The V call is TRBV7-3, the J call TRBJ2-2, with D perhaps TRBD2 (6 bases). Germline CDR1 is SGHTA and CDR2 is FQGTGA. This CDR3 has 18 amino acids. V gave up 2 bases and J gave up 3 bases, with 19 bases separating them. CDR3 in DNA: TGTGCCAGCAGCTTAGGCCCGTTGCGGGATGGGTACACCGGGGAGCTGTTTTTT. It is translated as CASSLGPLRDGYTGELFF. Full variable domain (missing parts from reference TRBV7-3 and TRBJ2-2): GAGVSQTPSNKVTEKGKYVELRCDPISGHTALYWYRQSLGQGPEFLIYFQGTGAADDSGLPNDRFFAVRPEGSVSTLKIQRTERGDSAVYLCASSLGPLRDGYTGELFFGEGSRLTVL.

The genes are TRBV19 and TRBJ2-7, with a possible D match to TRBD2 (5 bases). CDR1 and CDR2 from the germline V gene are LNHDA and SQIVND (reference sequence). The V end was cut by 0 bases, the J end by 6 bases, with 6 bases between. The CDR3 length is 12 residues. The CDR3 reads CASSIDRGEQYF. CDR3 coding DNA: TGTGCCAGTAGTATAGATCGGGGCGAGCAGTACTTC.

As concerns this clone: At one boundary the junction diverges from the germline segment, which might be a read error. The rearrangement uses TRBV7-7 and TRBJ2-5; 10 positions match TRBD2. CDR1 is SSHAT and CDR2 is FNYEAQ in the germline V gene (reference sequence). The CDR3 has 14 residues. Here the CDR3 DNA reads TGTGCTAGCAGCCGGACTAGCGGCCAAGAGACCCAGTACTTC. This sequence encodes CASSRTSGQETQYF. The full variable domain, its missing parts supplied by reference TRBV7-7 and TRBJ2-5, is GAGVSQSPRYKVTKRGQDVTLRCDPISSHATLYWYQQALGQGPEFLTYFNYEAQPDKSGLPSDRFSAERPEGSISTLTIQRTEQRDSAMYRCASSRTSGQETQYFGPGTRLLVL.

The gene calls are TRBV28 and TRBJ2-7, with TRBD2 identical over 8 bases. V gave up 5 bases and J gave up 3 bases; unmatched junction bases: 9. CDR1 is MDHEN and CDR2 is SYDVKM in the germline V gene. This CDR3 region has 15 residues. CDR3 nucleotides: TGTGCCAGCAGTGCAATGGGGGGGACTAGCTACGAGCAGTACTTC. Protein: CASSAMGGTSYEQYF.

J is TRBJ2-6 and V is TRBV18, with D possibly being TRBD1 (6 bases). The CDR3 runs to 17 residues. V gave up 1 base and J gave up 1 base, with 11 bases separating them. The V gene's germline CDR1 is KGHSH and CDR2 LQKENI. CDR3 sequence reads: CASSPQKGESGANVLTF. Here the CDR3 DNA reads TGTGCCAGCTCACCACAGAAGGGGGAGTCTGGGGCCAACGTCCTGACTTTC.

V gene TRBV3-1 (or the pseudogene TRBV3-2) combines with J gene TRBJ2-1; TRBD2 matches 8 bases. V trimming: 4 bases; J trimming: 5 bases; junction bases outside the gene matches: 4. This CDR3 contains 14 residues. Looked up from germline, CDR1 is LGHDT and CDR2 is YNNKEL (reference sequence). The CDR3 DNA is TGTGCCAGCAGCCTCGTAGCGGGGAACAATGAGCAGTTCTTC. Translating it yields CASSLVAGNNEQFF.

This clone was found once. The V and J genes are TRBV18 and TRBJ2-1; 10 bases are a match to TRBD1. CDR3 length: 15 residues. Germline lookup yields CDR1 KGHSH and CDR2 LQKENI. Unmatched junction bases numbered 5, after V lost 5 bases and J lost 4 bases. CDR3 residues: CASSTGTGAYNEQFF. CDR3 nucleotides: TGTGCCAGCTCAACCGGGACAGGGGCTTACAATGAGCAGTTCTTC.

The J gene is TRBJ1-5, the V gene TRBV28; no firm D call. CDR1 is MDHEN and CDR2 is SYDVKM in the germline V gene. Trimming took 10 bases from V and 15 from J, leaving 19 bases between them. There are 11 residues in the CDR3. The CDR3 loop is CATGFPQLVHF. In DNA form, the CDR3 reads TGTGCCACGGGTTTCCCCCAATTAGTGCATTTT.

This clone was picked up one time. The chain combines TRBV21-1 with TRBJ1-4; TRBD1 was called by the table and not checked on the DNA. TRBV21-1 is a documented pseudogene. The length of the CDR3 is 18 residues. The CDR3 nucleotides are TGTGCCAGCAGCAAAGATGATCATCAGGACAAGACTAATGAAAAACTGTTTTTT. This translates into CASSKDDHQDKTNEKLFF.

The chain recombines TRBV2 with TRBJ2-3, with 10 bases matching TRBD1. In germline, CDR1 is SNHLY, CDR2 FYNNEI. The CDR3 has 16 residues. V lost 6 bases to trimming and J lost 0 bases; unmatched junction nucleotides: 6. The CDR3 reads CASRRQGARSTDTQYF. The CDR3 DNA reads TGTGCCAGCAGGAGACAGGGGGCGCGGAGCACAGATACGCAGTATTTT.

This chain links TRBV5-1 with TRBJ1-1, with 7 positions matching TRBD1. The germline V gene has CDR1 SGHRS and CDR2 YFSETQ. The trim removed 5 bases at V and 1 base at J, leaving 5 bases unmatched. The CDR3 spans 14 residues. The CDR3 loop reads CASRTGQPNTEAFF. CDR3 nucleotides: TGCGCCAGCAGGACGGGACAGCCGAACACTGAAGCTTTCTTT.

This clone was recorded a few times. The chain couples TRBV9 to TRBJ1-1; 9 nucleotides line up with TRBD1. There are 16 residues in the CDR3. The V and J ends lost 2 bases and 4 bases, in that order; junction bases with no gene match: 9. Germline V gene lookup returns CDR1 SGDLS and CDR2 YYNGEE. Here the CDR3 reads CASSVGTGRSGTEAFF. CDR3 sequence (DNA): TGTGCCAGCAGCGTCGGGACAGGGAGGTCGGGCACTGAAGCTTTCTTT.

With regard to this clone: Other DNA sequences in this specimen translate into the identical CDR3. The chain recombines TRBV10-3 with TRBJ2-7; D is perhaps TRBD1 (5 bases). The CDR3 consists of 14 residues. Trimming took 2 bases from V and 3 from J, leaving 11 bases between them. The germline gives CDR1 ENHRY, CDR2 SYGVKD. CDR3 sequence (DNA): TGTGCCATCAGTGAGGGTGGACAACTCTACGAGCAGTACTTC. Residues: CAISEGGQLYEQYF.

The rearrangement joins TRBV25-1 to TRBJ2-5, with 9 bases aligning to TRBD2. The J segment lost 1 base and the V segment lost 4 bases, leaving 7 bases of the junction unmatched. Germline-derived CDR1 and CDR2 are MGHDK and SYGVNS. This CDR3 region has 16 residues. Here the CDR3 reads CASSGILAGAQETQYF. CDR3 bases: TGTGCCAGCAGTGGCATATTAGCGGGAGCCCAAGAGACCCAGTACTTC.

The gene calls are TRBV3-1 (or the pseudogene TRBV3-2) and TRBJ1-3; 7 bases are a match to TRBD1. The ends lost 2 bases at V and 3 bases at J; junction bases unmatched: 4. This CDR3 has 15 residues. Germline-derived CDR1 and CDR2 are LGHDT and YNNKEL (reference sequence). In nucleotides, the CDR3 is TGTGCCAGCAGCCAAATCGACAGGGATGGAAACACCATATATTTT. It translates to CASSQIDRDGNTIYF.

This chain joins TRBV6-5 and TRBJ1-1, with 7 bases identical to TRBD1. The CDR3 length is 16 residues. Trimming at V came to 0 bases and at J to 1 base, leaving 5 bases not matched to a gene. In germline, CDR1 is MNHEY, CDR2 SVGAGI. Here the CDR3 reads CASSYSKGAGNTEAFF. In nucleotides, the CDR3 is TGTGCCAGCAGTTACTCGAAGGGGGCGGGGAACACTGAAGCTTTCTTT.

The rearrangement uses TRBV7-9 and TRBJ1-3, with D tentatively TRBD1 (5 bases). This CDR3 has 15 residues. V dropped 3 bases and J dropped 0 bases, with 9 bases sitting between them. CDR1 is SEHNR and CDR2 is FQNEAQ in the germline V gene (reference sequence). DNA of the CDR3: TGTGCCAGCAGCTTCGGGACTAGCTCTGGAAACACCATATATTTT. It yields the protein CASSFGTSSGNTIYF. The full variable domain, its missing parts supplied by reference TRBV7-9 and TRBJ1-3, is DTGVSQNPRHKITKRGQNVTFRCDPISEHNRLYWYRQTLGQGPEFLTYFQNEAQLEKSRLLSDRFSAERPKGSFSTLEIQRTEQGDSAMYLCASSFGTSSGNTIYFGEGSWLTVV.